The 7 T cell receptor beta chains below all came from one sample that was sequenced in a study of blood T cell repertoires in COVID-19. Profiled with immunoSEQ multiplex PCR; TCRdb holds only in-frame clones, not every one. This table has some 71,000 clones, 84% appearing once. The sample was peripheral blood. The receptor source for this set is a man aged 50 or older with COVID-19, enrolled during active disease.

This clone has only one observation. This chain links TRBV2 with TRBJ2-7; TRBD2 aligns across 11 bases. The CDR3 is made up of 17 amino acids. Looked up from germline, CDR1 is SNHLY and CDR2 is FYNNEI. The ends lost 2 bases at V and 3 bases at J; junction bases unmatched: 9. The CDR3 DNA follows: TGTGCCAGCAGTGAAAGGATTAGCGGGGGGGCGGTCTACGAGCAGTACTTC. It encodes CASSERISGGAVYEQYF.

The J gene is TRBJ1-1, the V gene TRBV14, with D tentatively TRBD1 (5 bases). V lost 4 bases and J 1 base, leaving 16 bases between the germline ends. The germline V gene encodes CDR1 SGHDN and CDR2 FVKESK. The CDR3 spans 16 residues. The CDR3 is CASSRPRTSRNTEAFF. The CDR3 coding sequence is TGTGCCAGCAGCCGGCCACGGACAAGCAGGAACACTGAAGCTTTCTTT.

With respect to this clone: Distinct nucleotide sequences in the sample also encode this CDR3. The V call is TRBV5-1, the J call TRBJ2-5; 10 nucleotides match TRBD2. The V segment lost 4 bases and the J segment 2 bases; nucleotides outside the gene matches: 5. The length of the CDR3 is 15 residues. Germline V gene lookup returns CDR1 SGHRS and CDR2 YFSETQ. The CDR3 nucleotides are TGCGCCAGCAGCCCTAGCGGGGGCCTACAAGAGACCCAGTACTTC. Translated, it gives CASSPSGGLQETQYF.

The CDR3 region is CASSPGLVSYNEQFF. In DNA, the CDR3 is TGCGCCAGCAGCCCCGGACTAGTCTCCTACAATGAGCAGTTCTTC. The chain has TRBV5-1 and TRBJ2-1, with 7 bases identical to TRBD2. Trimming at V came to 4 bases and at J to 0 bases, leaving 4 bases not matched to a gene. The CDR3 length is 15 residues. From germline, CDR1 is SGHRS and CDR2 YFSETQ. Variable domain in full (rest from reference TRBV5-1 and TRBJ2-1): KAGVTQTPRYLIKTRGQQVTLSCSPISGHRSVSWYQQTPGQGLQFLFEYFSETQRNKGNFPGRFSGRQFSNSRSEMNVSTLELGDSALYLCASSPGLVSYNEQFFGPGTRLTVL.

This chain uses TRBV7-2 with TRBJ2-3; D is unclear. CDR3 length: 15 residues. Per germline, CDR1 SGHTA and CDR2 FQGNSA. Trimming shortened V by 5 bases and J by 1 base, and 13 bases separated the two germline ends. The CDR3 sequence: CASSTSTEGTDTQYF. For the CDR3, the DNA is TGTGCCAGCAGCACCTCGACTGAGGGCACAGATACGCAGTATTTT.

V and J are TRBV18 and TRBJ2-7, with D maybe TRBD1 (6 bases). Germline V gives CDR1 KGHSH, CDR2 LQKENI. CDR3 length: 12 residues. The V end was cut by 10 bases, the J end by 0 bases, with 10 bases between. The CDR3 sequence: CATTGNSYEQYF. Here the CDR3 DNA reads TGTGCCACAACAGGGAACTCCTACGAGCAGTACTTC.

Only a few counts were recorded for this clone. The rearrangement uses TRBV6-5 and TRBJ2-7; D ambiguous. V dropped 6 bases and J dropped 1 base, with 7 bases sitting between them. This CDR3 has 12 amino acids. Germline CDR1 is MNHEY and CDR2 is SVGAGI. The CDR3 DNA reads TGTGCCAGCAGGACAAATTCCTACGAGCAGTACTTC. Amino acid sequence: CASRTNSYEQYF.